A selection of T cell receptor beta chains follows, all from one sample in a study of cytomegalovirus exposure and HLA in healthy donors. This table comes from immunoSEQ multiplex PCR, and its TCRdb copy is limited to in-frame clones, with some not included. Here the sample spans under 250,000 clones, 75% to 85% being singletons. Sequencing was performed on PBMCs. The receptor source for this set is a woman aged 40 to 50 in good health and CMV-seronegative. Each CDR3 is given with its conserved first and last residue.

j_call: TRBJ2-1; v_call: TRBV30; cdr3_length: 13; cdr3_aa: CAWNAPRGNEQFF
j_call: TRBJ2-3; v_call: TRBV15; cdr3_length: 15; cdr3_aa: CATSRSLAAGFTQYF
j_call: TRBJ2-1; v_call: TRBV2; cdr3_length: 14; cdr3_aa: CASSIRLGGNEQFF
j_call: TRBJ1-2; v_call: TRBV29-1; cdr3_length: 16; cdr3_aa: CSVEGRTGVANYGYTF
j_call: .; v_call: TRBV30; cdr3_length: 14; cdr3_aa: CAWIKASVSYEQYF
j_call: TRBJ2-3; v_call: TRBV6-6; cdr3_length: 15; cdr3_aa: CASSYQPGSARAQYF
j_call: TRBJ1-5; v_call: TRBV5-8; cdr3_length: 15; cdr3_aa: CASSLNRLGNQPQHF
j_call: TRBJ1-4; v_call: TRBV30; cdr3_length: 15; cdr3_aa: CAWSRVTASPEKLFF
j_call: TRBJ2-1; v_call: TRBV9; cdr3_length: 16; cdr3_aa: CASSSRTSGTRNEQFF
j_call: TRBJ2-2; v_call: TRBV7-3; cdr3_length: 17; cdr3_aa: CASSLKSREGRTGELFF
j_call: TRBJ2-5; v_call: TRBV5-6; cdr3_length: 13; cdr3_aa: CASNDYMEETQYF
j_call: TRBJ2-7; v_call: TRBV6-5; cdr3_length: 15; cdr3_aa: CASSYKTGGWYEQYF
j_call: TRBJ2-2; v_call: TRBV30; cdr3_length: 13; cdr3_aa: CAWSVFGTGELFF
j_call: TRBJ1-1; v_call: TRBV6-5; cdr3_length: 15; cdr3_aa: CASSLDRGRSTEAFF
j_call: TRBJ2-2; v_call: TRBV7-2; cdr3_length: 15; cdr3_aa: CASFFQGPFTGELLF
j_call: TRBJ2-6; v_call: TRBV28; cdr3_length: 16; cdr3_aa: CASSDGGSYGANVLTF
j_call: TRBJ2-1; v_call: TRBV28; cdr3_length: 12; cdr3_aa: CASSPPGAEQFF
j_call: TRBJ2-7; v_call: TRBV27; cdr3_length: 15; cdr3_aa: CASSLRSGSIYEQYF
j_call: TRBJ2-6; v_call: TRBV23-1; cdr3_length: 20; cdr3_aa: CASSQSFCHSPFSGANVLTF
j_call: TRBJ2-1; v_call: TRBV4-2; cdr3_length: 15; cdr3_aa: CASRYTAGTRDEQFF
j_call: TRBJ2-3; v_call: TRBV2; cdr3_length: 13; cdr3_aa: CASSRASTDTQYF
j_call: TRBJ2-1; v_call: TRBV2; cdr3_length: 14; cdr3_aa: CASSVIQGNNEQFF
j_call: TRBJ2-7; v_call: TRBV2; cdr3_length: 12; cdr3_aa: CASSEVGDEQYF
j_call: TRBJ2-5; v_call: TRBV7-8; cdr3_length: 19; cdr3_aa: CASSQPGLAGGPRQETQYF
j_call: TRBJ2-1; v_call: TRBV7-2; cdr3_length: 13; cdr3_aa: CASRDWAQDEQFF
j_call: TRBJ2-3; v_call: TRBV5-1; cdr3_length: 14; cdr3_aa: CASKLAGVTDTQYF
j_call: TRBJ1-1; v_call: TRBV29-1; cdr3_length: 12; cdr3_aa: CSDYRGGTEAFF
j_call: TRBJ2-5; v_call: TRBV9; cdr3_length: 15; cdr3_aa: CASSEVPDTSATQYF
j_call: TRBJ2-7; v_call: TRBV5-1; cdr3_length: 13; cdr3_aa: CASSLGREYEQYF
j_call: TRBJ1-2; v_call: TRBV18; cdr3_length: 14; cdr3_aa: CASSRQGTNYGYTF
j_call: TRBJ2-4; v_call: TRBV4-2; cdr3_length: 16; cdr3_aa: CASSGPGLAGVGIQYF
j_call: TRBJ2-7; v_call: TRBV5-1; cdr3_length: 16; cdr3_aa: CASSAGVNRAPYEQYF
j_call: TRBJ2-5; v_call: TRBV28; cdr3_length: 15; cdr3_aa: CASSPGQGRVETQYF
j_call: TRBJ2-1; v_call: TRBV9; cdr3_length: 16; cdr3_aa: CASSATGTSGYNEQFF
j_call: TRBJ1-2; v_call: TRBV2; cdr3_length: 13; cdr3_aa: CASSGQTLGGYTF
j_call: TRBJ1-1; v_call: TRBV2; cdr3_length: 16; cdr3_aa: CASTAGTGRGGTEAFF
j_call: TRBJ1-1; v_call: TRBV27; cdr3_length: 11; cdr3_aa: CASITTGEAFF
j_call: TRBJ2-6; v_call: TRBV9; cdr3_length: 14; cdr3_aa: CASSVPGGANVLTF
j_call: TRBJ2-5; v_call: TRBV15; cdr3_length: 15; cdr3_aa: CATSPRAGPQETQYF
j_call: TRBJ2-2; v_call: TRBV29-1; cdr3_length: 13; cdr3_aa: CSGGDFNTGELFF
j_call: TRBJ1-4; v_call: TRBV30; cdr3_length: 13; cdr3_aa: CAWSEGGGEKLFF
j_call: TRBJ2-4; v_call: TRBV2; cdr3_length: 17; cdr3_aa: CASSRGAGLGSKNIQYF
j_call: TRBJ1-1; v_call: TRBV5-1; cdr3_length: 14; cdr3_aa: CASSRQGRNTEAFF
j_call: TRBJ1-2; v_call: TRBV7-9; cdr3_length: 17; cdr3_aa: CSSSSLRPIVNDYGYTF
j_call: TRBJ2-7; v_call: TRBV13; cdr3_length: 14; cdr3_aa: CASLLAGRTYEQYF
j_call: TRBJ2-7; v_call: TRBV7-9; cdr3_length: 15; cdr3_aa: CASSLLTSESYEQYF
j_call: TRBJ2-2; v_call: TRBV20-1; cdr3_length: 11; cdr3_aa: CSATRMRELFF
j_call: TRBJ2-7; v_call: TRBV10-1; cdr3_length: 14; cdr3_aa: CASSEAGVAYEQYF
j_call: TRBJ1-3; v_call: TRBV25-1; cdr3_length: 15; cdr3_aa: CASSEGTGGRNTIYF
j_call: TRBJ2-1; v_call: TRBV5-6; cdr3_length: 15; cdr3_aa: CASSSGLSAYNEQFF
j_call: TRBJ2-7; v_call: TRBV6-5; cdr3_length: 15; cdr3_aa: CASSYRLNGAYEQYF
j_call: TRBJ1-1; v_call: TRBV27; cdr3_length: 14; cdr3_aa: CASSHEGARTEAFF
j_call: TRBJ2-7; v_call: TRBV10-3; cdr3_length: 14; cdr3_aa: CAISEADKEGEQYF
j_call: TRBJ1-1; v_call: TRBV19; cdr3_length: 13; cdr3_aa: CASSIGGNTEAFF
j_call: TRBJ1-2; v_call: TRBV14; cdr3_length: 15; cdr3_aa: CASSQGQAPNYGYTF
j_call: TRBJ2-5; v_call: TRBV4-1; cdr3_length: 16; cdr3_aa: CASSQLLAGGGETQYF
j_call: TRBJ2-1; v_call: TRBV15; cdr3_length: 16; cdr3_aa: CATSRVLAGGPSEQFF
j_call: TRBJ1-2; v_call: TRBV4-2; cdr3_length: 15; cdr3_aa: CASSQGSGGDGGYTF
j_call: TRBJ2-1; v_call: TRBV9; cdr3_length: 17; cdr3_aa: CASSVVQGGSSYNEQFF
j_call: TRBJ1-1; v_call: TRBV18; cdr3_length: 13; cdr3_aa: CASSPGIGGEAFF